This T cell receptor beta chain was profiled in a study of cytomegalovirus exposure and HLA in healthy donors. Study-wide context: Most donors, roughly 82% of a few hundred genotyped, fell in the Caucasian-associated ancestry cluster.

Study-level findings and limits: Most likely, a cluster of highly shared sequence variants arose as a sequencing artifact. Association of roughly 18,000 TCR beta sequences with HLA alleles was found at 0.05 false discovery rate in a later analysis.

A multiplex PCR was run with 60 Vbeta primers and 13 Jbeta primers. Only in-frame clones appear in the TCRdb table, and some are missing; sequencing was by immunoSEQ multiplex PCR. Here the sample spans fewer than 200,000 clones, around four fifths being singletons. Unrecorded immune exposure was likely among donors, who were nominally healthy when sampled. The count of this clone is one. The target antigen is unknown. Between the trimmed V and J ends, which lost 5 bases and 3 bases, there was a span of 13 bases. Per germline, CDR1 SGHAT and CDR2 FQNNGV. The CDR3 extends over 14 amino acids. The sample comprised PBMCs. This TCR was sampled from a man aged 45-65 years in good health and CMV-seropositive. V and J are TRBV11-2 and TRBJ1-1, with D possibly being TRBD1 (6 bases). This chain's CDR3 is CASSPTRGHTEAFF. Written as DNA, the CDR3 is TGTGCCAGCAGCCCCACCAGGGGCCACACTGAAGCTTTCTTT.